The sequence of this T cell receptor beta chain was determined in a study of control samples from healthy donors and cancer patients. The ends were cut back, 0 bases at V and 5 bases at J, with 11 bases in the middle. CDR3 size: 15 residues. Per the germline V gene, CDR1 is LGHNA and CDR2 is YNFKEQ. Method: immunoSEQ multiplex PCR; TCRdb's copy keeps in-frame clones and lacks some. The data hold some 90,000 clones, with around 90% observed a single time. The chain recombines TRBV4-2 with TRBJ1-5, with no clear D. This TCR came from a woman between 55 and 75 years old in good health. Sequencing used blood. The CDR3 coding sequence is TGTGCCAGCAGCCAAGAGGAGCTGGGCTATCAGCCCCAGCATTTT. It yields the protein CASSQEELGYQPQHF.